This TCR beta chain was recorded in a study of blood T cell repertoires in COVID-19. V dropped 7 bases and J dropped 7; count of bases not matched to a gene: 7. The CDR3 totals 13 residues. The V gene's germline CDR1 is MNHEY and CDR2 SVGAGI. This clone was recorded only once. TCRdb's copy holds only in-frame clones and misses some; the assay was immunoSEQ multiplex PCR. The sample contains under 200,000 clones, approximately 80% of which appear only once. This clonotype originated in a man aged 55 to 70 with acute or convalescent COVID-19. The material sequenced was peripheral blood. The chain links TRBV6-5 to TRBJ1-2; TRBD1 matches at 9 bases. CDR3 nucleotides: TGTGCCAGCAAAGCGGGACAGGGAAGTGGCTACACCTTC. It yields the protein CASKAGQGSGYTF.